The subject of this entry is one T cell receptor beta chain. Cohort 3 recovery required two negative PCRs, clearance, or symptom resolution. With 2 bases removed from V and 8 bases from J, the gap between germline ends came to 6 bases. Looked up from germline, CDR1 is LNHDA and CDR2 is SQIVND (reference sequence). This CDR3 is built from 11 residues. The data were obtained in a study of blood T cell repertoires in COVID-19. Study summary: The cDNA or gDNA used as material had been derived from T cells, B-cell-depleted T cells, or PBMCs.

In the study's own analysis: Reference gene primer amplification yielded estimated nucleated cell counts. Assay: immunoSEQ multiplex PCR; the TCRdb copy retains only in-frame clones and omits some. Clonal size and the V and J genes are those of that table, whereas D and trimming came from the DNA. Here the sample spans roughly 310,000 clones, over 85% being singletons. The TCR was taken from a man in his fifties or sixties who had recovered from COVID-19. Specimen: PBMCs or T cells enriched from blood (not recorded which). This rearrangement joins TRBV19 to TRBJ1-1; D is uncertain. This chain's CDR3 is CASSILREAFF. As DNA, the CDR3 is TGTGCCAGTAGTATACTGAGGGAAGCTTTCTTT.